Below are 21 T cell receptor beta chains sequenced from a single sample in a study of OX40 agonist ivuxolimab in advanced cancers. The protocol was immunoSEQ multiplex PCR, while the TCRdb copy is restricted to in-frame clones and leaves out a portion. The table has approximately 76,000 clones, 80% to 90% seen once. The source material was CD4+ or CD8+ T cells sorted from blood, sampled in a trial of the OX40 agonist ivuxolimab. The origin of the receptors is an adult with an advanced solid tumor such as melanoma, head and neck, liver or kidney cancer.

The V and J genes are TRBV7-2 and TRBJ1-5; D is unclear. The germline V gene encodes CDR1 SGHTA and CDR2 FQGNSA. The V end was cut by 1 base, the J end by 5 bases, with 9 bases between. CDR3 length: 14 amino acids. The CDR3 DNA reads as TGTGCCAGCAGCTTAGAGCCCGGTGATCAGCCCCAGCATTTT. Amino acids: CASSLEPGDQPQHF.

The chain carries TRBV2 and TRBJ2-1, with 16 bases identical to TRBD2. The CDR3 sequence is 15 residues long. The ends lost 7 bases at V and 8 bases at J; junction bases unmatched: 5. The germline V gene encodes CDR1 SNHLY and CDR2 FYNNEI. DNA for the CDR3: TGTGCCAGCACTCCCGGGACTAGCGGGAGGGATGAGCAGTTCTTC. Translating gives CASTPGTSGRDEQFF.

Written as DNA, the CDR3 is TGTGCCTGGAGTGGGAACAGGGGAGAGGCTGGCTACACCTTC. Its translation is CAWSGNRGEAGYTF. The rearrangement uses TRBV30 and TRBJ1-2; 7 nucleotides match TRBD1. The CDR3 covers 14 residues. CDR1 is GTSNPN and CDR2 is SVGIG in the germline V gene (reference sequence). V was pared by 1 base and J by 7 bases, with 9 bases of the junction left unmatched.

J is TRBJ1-1 and V is TRBV7-8; possible D gene TRBD1, 5 bases. The germline V gene has CDR1 SGHVS and CDR2 FQNEAQ. The CDR3 runs 15 residues. Trimming shortened V by 4 bases and J by 5 bases, and 17 bases separated the two germline ends. The CDR3, as DNA: TGTGCCAGCAGCTCAGACGCAGGGAGGGATACTGAAGCTTTCTTT. It encodes CASSSDAGRDTEAFF.

The V call is TRBV5-1, the J call TRBJ2-7, with TRBD1 matching 9 bases. The CDR3 is made up of 14 amino acids. Germline-derived CDR1 and CDR2 are SGHRS and YFSETQ. The trim removed 4 bases at V and 5 bases at J, leaving 7 bases unmatched. In nucleotides, the CDR3 is TGCGCCAGCAGCGGCCGGGACAGGGACCACGAGCAGTACTTC. Its translation: CASSGRDRDHEQYF.

The table lists this clone with a few counts. This chain uses TRBV27 with TRBJ2-7; D possibly corresponds to TRBD1 (5 bases). CDR3 length: 16 amino acids. The germline gives CDR1 MNHEY, CDR2 SMNVEV (reference sequence). V lost 5 bases, J lost 7 bases, and 24 bases lay in between. The CDR3 loop reads CASSAFQGGLNMEQYF. The CDR3 DNA sequence: TGTGCCAGCAGTGCTTTCCAGGGCGGTCTAAATATGGAGCAGTACTTC.

V usage is TRBV7-9 and J usage is TRBJ2-2; 7 nucleotides match TRBD1. The J segment lost 3 bases and the V segment lost 4 bases, leaving 8 bases of the junction unmatched. The CDR3 totals 16 residues. Germline V CDR1 and CDR2: SEHNR, FQNEAQ (reference sequence). In DNA, the CDR3 is TGTGCCAGCAGCTCAGAAGAGGGGGCATACACCGGGGAGCTGTTTTTT. Translation gives CASSSEEGAYTGELFF.

This sequence joins TRBV15 and TRBJ1-5, with D unclear. This CDR3 has 15 amino acids. CDR1 and CDR2 from the germline V gene are LNHNV and YYDKDF (reference sequence). Trimming left V 0 bases short and J 0 bases short, with 6 bases between. CDR3 amino acids: CATSRDGDSNQPQHF. As DNA, the CDR3 is TGTGCCACCAGCAGAGACGGGGATAGCAATCAGCCCCAGCATTTT.

J is TRBJ2-3 and V is TRBV9; 8 nucleotides agree with TRBD2. CDR1 SGDLS and CDR2 YYNGEE come from the germline V gene. This CDR3 comprises 16 residues. The V segment lost 0 bases and the J segment 2 bases; nucleotides outside the gene matches: 5. CDR3 sequence: CASSVGRRGDTDTQYF. The CDR3 DNA reads as TGTGCCAGCAGCGTAGGGCGGCGGGGGGACACAGATACGCAGTATTTT. Filled out from reference TRBV9 and TRBJ2-3, the complete variable domain reads DSGVTQTPKHLITATGQRVTLRCSPRSGDLSVYWYQQSLDQGLQFLIQYYNGEERAKGNILERFSAQQFPDLHSELNLSSLELGDSALYFCASSVGRRGDTDTQYFGPGTRLTVL.

V gene TRBV10-3 combines with J gene TRBJ2-1; 10 positions match TRBD2. This CDR3 contains 15 residues. The germline gives CDR1 ENHRY, CDR2 SYGVKD. The junction had 2 bases not matched to a gene; V was cut back by 0 bases and J by 6 bases. The CDR3 DNA sequence: TGTGCCATCAGTGAGTCTAGCGGGAGGCCCAATGAGCAGTTCTTC. It translates to CAISESSGRPNEQFF.

This sequence joins TRBV6-6 and TRBJ1-1; TRBD1 agrees at 8 bases. The CDR3 is 14 amino acids. Germline V gene data show CDR1 as MNHNY and CDR2 as SVGAGI (reference sequence). Unmatched junction bases numbered 13, after V lost 11 bases and J lost 5 bases. CDR3 region: CACTSGQGWTEAFF. For the CDR3, the DNA is TGTGCCTGTACGAGCGGACAGGGTTGGACTGAAGCTTTCTTT.

The CDR3 region is CASSPFWGRNNEQFF. The DNA for the CDR3 is TGTGCCAGCAGCCCCTTCTGGGGGAGGAACAATGAGCAGTTCTTC. This chain joins TRBV5-8 and TRBJ2-1; weak D call: TRBD2 (6 bases). The CDR3 has 15 amino acids. V was clipped by 4 bases and J by 5 bases, with 16 bases between them. Germline values: CDR1 SGHTS, CDR2 YDEGEE.

The CDR3 reads CASSQHSLNYGYTF. The CDR3 nucleotides are TGTGCCAGCAGCCAACACTCCCTTAACTATGGCTACACCTTC. V gene TRBV11-2 combines with J gene TRBJ1-2, with D unresolved. The CDR3 extends over 14 amino acids. The germline V and J ends were trimmed by 5 bases and 1 base, with 11 bases remaining between them. Germline V gives CDR1 SGHAT, CDR2 FQNNGV.

CDR3 in amino acids: CASSSLSSAASTDTQYF. The DNA of the CDR3 is TGTGCCAGCTCATCCCTCTCTAGCGCCGCGAGCACAGATACGCAGTATTTT. The J gene is TRBJ2-3, the V gene TRBV18; the D gene is possibly TRBD2 (6 bases). CDR3 length: 17 residues. The germline V and J ends were trimmed by 5 bases and 0 bases, with 18 bases remaining between them. Germline CDR1 reads KGHSH; CDR2 reads LQKENI.

The rearrangement joins TRBV7-8 to TRBJ1-3, with D unclear. The CDR3 sequence is 14 residues long. Trimming removed 7 bases at V and 4 bases at J, with 14 bases between. Germline CDR1 reads SGHVS; CDR2 reads FQNEAQ. CDR3 protein: CASTRGWSGNTIYF. The CDR3 nucleotides read TGTGCCAGCACCAGAGGGTGGTCGGGAAACACCATATATTTT.

This clone has more than one count but fewer than ten. This chain links TRBV6-4 with TRBJ2-1, with TRBD2 as a possible D gene (5 bases). V was clipped by 6 bases and J by 3 bases, with 12 bases between them. Germline CDR1 and CDR2: MRHNA and SNTAGT. This CDR3 region has 14 residues. CDR3 bases: TGTGCCAGCAGCAACGGGAACCTCTACAATGAGCAGTTCTTC. It codes for CASSNGNLYNEQFF.

This chain connects TRBV6-1 to TRBJ2-1, with 13 positions matching TRBD2. Germline V gene lookup returns CDR1 MNHNS and CDR2 SASEGT. This CDR3 region has 15 residues. V shed 2 bases and J 8 bases; nucleotides not matched to a gene: 3. The CDR3 bases are TGTGCCAGCAGTGAAACTAGCGGGGGGGCACATGAGCAGTTCTTC. It is translated as CASSETSGGAHEQFF.

The rearrangement links TRBV6-1 to TRBJ1-4; D gene uncertain. This CDR3 comprises 13 residues. Germline loops: CDR1 MNHNS, CDR2 SASEGT. V was shortened by 4 bases and J by 8 bases, with 11 bases between the two germline ends. The CDR3 protein is CASSGTTLEKLFF. CDR3 bases: TGTGCCAGCAGTGGGACGACATTGGAAAAACTGTTTTTT.

This chain connects TRBV7-9 to TRBJ2-7; TRBD2 might be the D (5 bases). The CDR3 consists of 13 residues. The V and J ends lost 1 base and 6 bases respectively, with 10 bases between them. CDR1 SEHNR and CDR2 FQNEAQ come from the germline V gene (reference sequence). The CDR3 here is CASSLDLRGEQYF. Here the CDR3 DNA reads TGTGCCAGCAGCTTAGATTTACGGGGCGAGCAGTACTTC.

This clone was observed a handful of times. The chain employs TRBV11-2 and TRBJ2-7, with D tentatively TRBD1 (6 bases). CDR1 and CDR2 (germline): SGHAT, FQNNGV. V lost 6 bases and J lost 4, with 10 bases in between. CDR3 length: 12 residues. CDR3 bases: TGTGCCAGCAGTAACAGGGTATACGAGCAGTACTTC. This codes for CASSNRVYEQYF.

The rearrangement joins TRBV18 to TRBJ2-3, with TRBD2 matching over 12 bases. J lost 2 bases, V lost 6 bases, and 6 bases had no gene match. The CDR3 is 16 amino acids. The germline V gene encodes CDR1 KGHSH and CDR2 LQKENI. CDR3 nucleotides: TGTGCCAGCTCCCCGCGGACTAGCGGGAACACAGATACGCAGTATTTT. Translated: CASSPRTSGNTDTQYF.